What follows are 19 T cell receptor beta chains derived from one specimen sequenced in a study of cytotoxic CD8 clonotypes in ibrutinib-treated CLL. The repertoire was sequenced with immunoSEQ multiplex PCR; TCRdb's copy has only in-frame clones and lacks some. The data hold 65,000 to 85,000 clones, with roughly nine tenths observed a single time. Material: PBMCs, obtained after 12 months of ibrutinib treatment. Receptor source: a human donor with chronic lymphocytic leukemia.

DNA for the CDR3: TGTGCCAGCAGCCACGGACAGGGGGAGAGAGATACGCAGTATTTT. As protein: CASSHGQGERDTQYF. The rearrangement uses TRBV4-2 and TRBJ2-3, with TRBD1 matching 10 bases. The trim removed 3 bases at V and 5 bases at J, leaving 5 bases unmatched. The germline CDR1 and CDR2 sequences are LGHNA and YNFKEQ. This CDR3 spans 15 amino acids.

Comment on this clone: In the same sample, other DNA sequences code for this CDR3. The chain joins TRBV7-2 to TRBJ2-7, with D possibly matching TRBD2 (6 bases). The CDR3 is 14 residues long. The V and J ends lost 0 bases and 2 bases respectively, with 8 bases between them. CDR1 is SGHTA and CDR2 is FQGNSA in the germline V gene. The CDR3 spells CASSLAGGTYEQYF. CDR3 DNA: TGTGCCAGCAGCTTAGCGGGGGGAACCTACGAGCAGTACTTC.

V gene TRBV4-1 combines with J gene TRBJ2-7; D may be TRBD1 or TRBD2 (6 bases each). The germline gives CDR1 MGHRA, CDR2 YSYEKL. V was shortened by 6 bases and J by 12 bases, with 27 bases between the two germline ends. This CDR3 is 15 amino acids long. The chain's CDR3 is CASSEIFGQTLGGYF. The CDR3 DNA is TGCGCCAGCAGTGAAATCTTTGGACAGACTCTCGGGGGGTACTTC.

The rearrangement links TRBV7-3 to TRBJ2-1; 11 bases match TRBD1. The length of the CDR3 is 16 residues. V was clipped by 6 bases and J by 10 bases; unmatched bases: 14. Germline V gene sequence: CDR1 SGHTA, CDR2 FQGTGA. CDR3 in DNA: TGTGCCAGCAGTCCCACCGGGACAGGGGGTTTCCACGAGCAGTTCTTC. Encoded protein: CASSPTGTGGFHEQFF.

The chain is built from TRBV4-1 and TRBJ1-3, with TRBD1 as a possible D gene (5 bases). V shed 2 bases and J shed 1 base, with 9 bases lying between them. The CDR3 is 15 amino acids. The V gene's germline CDR1 is MGHRA and CDR2 YSYEKL. This chain's CDR3 is CASSQQTGSGNTIYF. The CDR3 region has the DNA TGCGCCAGCAGCCAACAAACAGGATCTGGAAACACCATATATTTT.

The rearrangement links TRBV11-3 to TRBJ2-1; 9 bases align to TRBD2. This CDR3 spans 14 amino acids. Germline CDR1 and CDR2: SGHNT and YENEEA. With 4 bases clipped from V and 3 bases from J, the junction kept 1 base outside the gene matches. This chain's CDR3 is CASSSTSGYNEQFF. CDR3 in DNA: TGTGCCAGCAGCTCGACTAGCGGCTACAATGAGCAGTTCTTC.

The chain combines TRBV5-1 with TRBJ2-7; maybe TRBD1 (7 bases). The ends were cut back, 4 bases at V and 3 bases at J, with 14 bases in the middle. This CDR3 is built from 14 residues. Germline lookup yields CDR1 SGHRS and CDR2 YFSETQ. CDR3 protein: CASSRQGGGYEQYF. CDR3 bases: TGCGCCAGCAGCAGGCAGGGGGGAGGCTACGAGCAGTACTTC.

V usage is TRBV10-1 and J usage is TRBJ2-1; tentatively, D is TRBD1 (6 bases). V was cut by 2 bases and J by 1 base, with 12 bases left in between. The CDR3 is 16 amino acids. Germline V gene data show CDR1 as WNHNN and CDR2 as SYGVQD (reference sequence). This chain's CDR3 is CASSEATGSSYNEQFF. In DNA form, the CDR3 reads TGCGCCAGCAGTGAGGCTACAGGGTCTTCCTACAATGAGCAGTTCTTC.

The chain links TRBV9 to TRBJ1-1, with D possibly TRBD1 on 5 matching bases. Germline V gene data show CDR1 as SGDLS and CDR2 as YYNGEE. This CDR3 region has 14 residues. Trimming stripped 7 bases from V and 1 base from J, with 14 bases between. CDR3 residues: CASGDDRRNTEAFF. The CDR3 bases are TGTGCCAGCGGGGACGACAGACGGAACACTGAAGCTTTCTTT.

The rearrangement uses TRBV29-1 and TRBJ1-1; D unclear. Per germline, CDR1 SQVTM and CDR2 ANQGSEA. This CDR3 spans 13 amino acids. Between the trimmed V and J ends, which lost 2 bases and 4 bases, there was a span of 11 bases. The CDR3 DNA is TGCAGCGTTGAATCTGGGATGAGCACTGAAGCTTTCTTT. Translating it yields CSVESGMSTEAFF.

This clone was seen once. The V call is TRBV15, the J call TRBJ1-5; D perhaps matches TRBD1 (5 bases). Germline V gene sequence: CDR1 LNHNV, CDR2 YYDKDF (reference sequence). V was trimmed by 3 bases and J by 7 bases, leaving 16 bases between them. The CDR3 consists of 15 residues. CDR3 sequence reads: CATSSPARGNQPQHF. In nucleotides, the CDR3 is TGTGCCACCAGCAGTCCCGCGAGGGGAAACCAGCCCCAGCATTTT.

The rearrangement joins TRBV7-3 to TRBJ1-1; D is unclear. Deletions cut 1 base from V and 7 bases from J, with 10 bases between. The germline gives CDR1 SGHTA, CDR2 FQGTGA. This CDR3 comprises 13 residues. CDR3 sequence (DNA): TGTGCCAGCAGCTTAAATACTGCGGGTGAAGCTTTCTTT. This codes for CASSLNTAGEAFF.

As DNA, the CDR3 is TGTGCCAGCTCCCTCACAGATACGCAGTATTTT. Protein sequence: CASSLTDTQYF. The rearrangement uses TRBV18 and TRBJ2-3; the D is unclear. CDR3 length equals 11 residues. V shed 6 bases and J shed 2 bases, with 3 bases lying between them. Germline V gene sequence: CDR1 KGHSH, CDR2 LQKENI.

This clone was detected only once. This chain joins TRBV19 and TRBJ1-1, with D uncertain. V gave up 3 bases and J gave up 8 bases, with 16 bases separating them. This CDR3 is built from 14 residues. Per germline, CDR1 LNHDA and CDR2 SQIVND (reference sequence). As DNA, the CDR3 is TGTGCCAGTAGTATCGCCCGATTAGGAGGGGAAGCTTTCTTT. Translated: CASSIARLGGEAFF.

Only a few counts were recorded for this clone. V gene TRBV19 combines with J gene TRBJ1-1; 8 bases line up with TRBD1. Trimming at V came to 6 bases and at J to 3 bases, leaving 6 bases not matched to a gene. CDR3 length: 14 residues. Per the germline V gene, CDR1 is LNHDA and CDR2 is SQIVND (reference sequence). CDR3: CASRRQGLDTEAFF. In DNA, the CDR3 is TGTGCCAGTAGAAGACAGGGGCTGGACACTGAAGCTTTCTTT.

This clone was picked up one time. The chain joins TRBV10-3 to TRBJ2-5, with D maybe TRBD1 (5 bases). This CDR3 is built from 14 residues. V gave up 3 bases and J gave up 5 bases, with 13 bases separating them. Germline lookup yields CDR1 ENHRY and CDR2 SYGVKD. The CDR3 nucleotides are TGTGCCATCAGTGATGGCAGGGTTGGTGAGACCCAGTACTTC. It translates to CAISDGRVGETQYF.

The chain has TRBV19 and TRBJ2-3; 7 bases are shared with TRBD2. After removal of 7 bases from V and 0 bases from J, the junction contained 7 bases not matched to a gene. Germline V CDR1 and CDR2: LNHDA, SQIVND (reference sequence). The CDR3 sequence is 15 residues long. CDR3 nucleotides: TGTGCCAGTAAAATGACTAGCAGTAGCACAGATACGCAGTATTTT. This encodes CASKMTSSSTDTQYF. The whole variable domain, remainder taken from reference TRBV19 and TRBJ2-3, is DGGITQSPKYLFRKEGQNVTLSCEQNLNHDAMYWYRQDPGQGLRLIYYSQIVNDFQKGDIAEGYSVSREKKESFPLTVTSAQKNPTAFYLCASKMTSSSTDTQYFGPGTRLTVL.

The chain carries TRBV7-2 and TRBJ2-2; D remains unclear. CDR3 length: 17 amino acids. Germline CDR1 and CDR2: SGHTA and FQGNSA. The ends were cut back, 2 bases at V and 1 base at J, with 14 bases in the middle. Here the CDR3 reads CASSLQARYQNTGELFF. CDR3 DNA: TGTGCCAGCAGCTTACAAGCCCGTTACCAGAACACCGGGGAGCTGTTTTTT.

This clone occurred once. V is TRBV30 and J is TRBJ1-3; no reliable D call. Per germline, CDR1 GTSNPN and CDR2 SVGIG (reference sequence). The CDR3 totals 13 residues. Trimming stripped 0 bases from V and 0 bases from J, with 3 bases between. DNA of the CDR3: TGTGCCTGGAGTGTAATCTCTGGAAACACCATATATTTT. Protein product: CAWSVISGNTIYF.